A single sample gave rise to the 3 T cell receptor beta chains below, sequenced in a study of T cell responses to AZD1222 COVID-19 vaccine (dated by TCRdb to the early 2020s). Libraries were prepared through the immunoSEQ multiplex PCR assay. TCRdb provides this immuneACCESS table in a form limited to in-frame rearrangements. Some clones are lacking; in checked studies, under half of them reflect an unresolved V gene, and why the rest are absent is not known. The sample table holds 92,000 or so clones, of which about 91% were seen once. The ten most abundant clones make up around 6% of the sample. Read against the paper, the sample's time point label means: about 28 days (+/-7) after the second vaccine dose. Sequencing used peripheral blood, obtained 28 days after the second AZD1222 dose. All receptors derive from an adult who received the AZD1222 COVID-19 vaccine.

CDR3 coding DNA: TGTGCCAGCCCACTTACCACCCTCACAGATACGCAGTATTTT. Its translation is CASPLTTLTDTQYF. The J gene is TRBJ2-3, the V gene TRBV7-2; D remains ambiguous. CDR1 and CDR2 from the germline V gene are SGHTA and FQGNSA. The CDR3 is 14 amino acids. Trimming shortened V by 8 bases and J by 2 bases, and 14 bases separated the two germline ends. Using reference TRBV7-2 and TRBJ2-3 for the parts outside the CDR3, the full variable domain is GAGVSQSPSNKVTEKGKDVELRCDPISGHTALYWYRQSLGQGLEFLIYFQGNSAPDKSGLPSDRFSAERTGGSVSTLTIQRTQQEDSAVYLCASPLTTLTDTQYFGPGTRLTVL.

V is TRBV7-9 and J is TRBJ1-2; tentative D call: TRBD1 (6 bases). The CDR3 is 16 amino acids. Germline lookup yields CDR1 SEHNR and CDR2 FQNEAQ (reference sequence). V gave up 2 bases and J gave up 5 bases, with 18 bases separating them. CDR3 protein: CASSLISPGGAYGYTF. The CDR3 bases are TGTGCCAGCAGCTTAATTTCGCCGGGGGGCGCTTATGGCTACACCTTC.

The genes are TRBV5-1 and TRBJ1-2; TRBD1 matches at 11 bases. The CDR3 covers 15 residues. Germline V gives CDR1 SGHRS, CDR2 YFSETQ. V lost 2 bases, J lost 6 bases, and 6 bases stayed unmatched. CDR3 bases: TGCGCCAGCAGCTTCCCCGGACAGGGGGCAAATGGCTACACCTTC. It codes for CASSFPGQGANGYTF.